What follows are 4 T cell receptor beta chains derived from one specimen sequenced in a study of vaccination effects on CD4 cells after COVID-19. The assay was immunoSEQ multiplex PCR, and TCRdb's table has in-frame clones only and misses some. The data show 70,000 to 95,000 clones, with roughly 80% seen just once and about 1.2% held by the top ten. Before any sequencing was done, the ViraFEST assay used viral peptide pools to expand antigen-specific CD4+ T cells. Isolating CD4+ T cells followed ten to eleven days of culture. Each participant was administered two doses of either the BNT162b2 or the mRNA-1273 vaccine. Antigen specificity for these receptors is unknown. This material consisted of CD4+ T cells from PBMCs cultured with HCoV-OC43 spike peptides, taken after COVID-19 vaccination. Stated subset: HCoV-OC43 spike overlapping peptide pool stimulation. The receptor source for this set is a human donor who received a COVID-19 vaccine.

The genes are TRBV10-2 and TRBJ2-5; D might be TRBD2 (7 bases). Deletions cut 5 bases from V and 4 bases from J, with 14 bases between. The CDR3 spans 14 residues. Germline V gene sequence: CDR1 WSHSY, CDR2 SAAADI. The CDR3 sequence: CASSQVRGRETQYF. The CDR3 nucleotides are TGCGCCAGCAGTCAGGTGCGGGGGCGAGAGACCCAGTACTTC.

This sequence joins TRBV28 and TRBJ1-5, with unresolved D. The CDR3 covers 15 residues. Germline V lookup: CDR1 MDHEN, CDR2 SYDVKM. With 6 bases removed from V and 1 base from J, the gap between germline ends came to 13 bases. CDR3 amino acids: CASSTILKSNQPQHF. CDR3 nucleotide sequence: TGTGCCAGCAGCACTATACTCAAGAGCAATCAGCCCCAGCATTTT.

This clone was observed a handful of times. This chain uses TRBV19 with TRBJ1-5, with 7 bases aligning to TRBD1. CDR3 size: 14 residues. In germline, CDR1 is LNHDA, CDR2 SQIVND (reference sequence). The V segment lost 4 bases and the J segment 0 bases; nucleotides outside the gene matches: 0. CDR3 sequence reads: CASSRQGSNQPQHF. The CDR3 DNA reads as TGTGCCAGTAGTAGACAGGGTAGCAATCAGCCCCAGCATTTT. The full variable domain, its missing parts supplied by reference TRBV19 and TRBJ1-5, is DGGITQSPKYLFRKEGQNVTLSCEQNLNHDAMYWYRQDPGQGLRLIYYSQIVNDFQKGDIAEGYSVSREKKESFPLTVTSAQKNPTAFYLCASSRQGSNQPQHFGDGTRLSIL.

The chain couples TRBV7-2 to TRBJ1-4; D possibly corresponds to TRBD1 (5 bases). CDR3 length: 13 amino acids. Trimming took off 5 bases at V and 2 bases at J, with 6 bases between the two ends. Germline values: CDR1 SGHTA, CDR2 FQGNSA. The chain's CDR3 is CASSRGTNEKLFF. Here the CDR3 DNA reads TGTGCCAGCAGCCGGGGGACTAATGAAAAACTGTTTTTT. Together with reference TRBV7-2 and TRBJ1-4, the CDR3 gives the full variable domain: GAGVSQSPSNKVTEKGKDVELRCDPISGHTALYWYRQSLGQGLEFLIYFQGNSAPDKSGLPSDRFSAERTGGSVSTLTIQRTQQEDSAVYLCASSRGTNEKLFFGSGTQLSVL.